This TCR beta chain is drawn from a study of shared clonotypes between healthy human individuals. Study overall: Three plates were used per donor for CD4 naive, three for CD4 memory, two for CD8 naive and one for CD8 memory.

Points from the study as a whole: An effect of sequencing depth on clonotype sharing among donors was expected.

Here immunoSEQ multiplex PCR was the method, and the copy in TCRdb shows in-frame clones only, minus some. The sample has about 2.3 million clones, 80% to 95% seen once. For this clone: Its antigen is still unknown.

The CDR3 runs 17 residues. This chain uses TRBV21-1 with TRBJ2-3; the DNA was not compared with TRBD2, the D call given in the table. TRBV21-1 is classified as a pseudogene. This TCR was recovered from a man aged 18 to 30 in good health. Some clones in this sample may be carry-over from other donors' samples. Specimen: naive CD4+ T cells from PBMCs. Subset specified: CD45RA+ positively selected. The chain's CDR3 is CASSKATAGERTDTQYF. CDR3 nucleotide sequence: TGTGCCAGCAGCAAAGCAACGGCGGGAGAAAGGACAGATACGCAGTATTTT.